The 25 T cell receptor beta chains below all came from one sample that was sequenced in a study of PD-L1 blockade in urothelial cancer. As for time point: pretreatment peripheral blood. Clones were read by immunoSEQ multiplex PCR, and TCRdb kept only the in-frame ones, dropping some. The table includes tens of thousands of clones, roughly 89% detected once. This specimen consisted of PBMCs, obtained around atezolizumab (anti-PD-L1) treatment. The source is a woman between 65 and 79 years old with urothelial cancer.

The chain couples TRBV29-1 to TRBJ2-7; possible D gene TRBD2, 6 bases. V was clipped by 7 bases and J by 3 bases, with 13 bases between them. The CDR3 runs 12 residues. Germline CDR1 reads SQVTM; CDR2 reads ANQGSEA. The chain's CDR3 is CSARTSLYEQYF. As DNA, the CDR3 is TGCAGCGCCAGAACTAGCCTCTACGAGCAGTACTTC.

A few counts support this clone. The rearrangement links TRBV19 to TRBJ1-6; 12 bases are shared with TRBD1. Trimming at V came to 3 bases and at J to 15 bases, leaving 15 bases not matched to a gene. Germline CDR1 and CDR2: LNHDA and SQIVND (reference sequence). There are 17 residues in the CDR3. The CDR3 DNA reads TGTGCCAGTAGTATCGGCGGGACAGGGGGCGGTCTTCATGTCCTCCACTTT. This gives the protein CASSIGGTGGGLHVLHF.

This clone was detected only a few times. The rearrangement uses TRBV7-2 and TRBJ2-3; 10 bases line up with TRBD1. With 6 bases clipped from V and 4 bases from J, the junction kept 4 bases outside the gene matches. Looked up from germline, CDR1 is SGHTA and CDR2 is FQGNSA. This CDR3 has 14 amino acids. The DNA for the CDR3 is TGTGCCAGCAGACGACAGGGGGCCCCAGATACGCAGTATTTT. This codes for CASRRQGAPDTQYF.

In regard to this clone: The identical CDR3 is also encoded by other nucleotide sequences in the sample. V and J are TRBV30 and TRBJ1-2, with TRBD1 matching over 9 bases. CDR1 and CDR2 (germline): GTSNPN, SVGIG (reference sequence). Trimming removed 0 bases from V and 7 bases from J; junction bases left unmatched: 18. The CDR3 covers 18 residues. The CDR3 region has the DNA TGTGCCTGGAGTGTACCTTTGGTCGGGACAGGGTTTGATCGTGGCTACACCTTC. Translating gives CAWSVPLVGTGFDRGYTF. Full variable domain (remainder filled in from reference TRBV30 and TRBJ1-2): SQTIHQWPATLVQPVGSPLSLECTVEGTSNPNLYWYRQAAGRGLQLLFYSVGIGQISSEVPQNLSASRPQDRQFILSSKKLLLSDSGFYLCAWSVPLVGTGFDRGYTFGSGTRLTVV.

V usage is TRBV5-1 and J usage is TRBJ2-3; possibly TRBD1 for D (6 bases). Germline V gene sequence: CDR1 SGHRS, CDR2 YFSETQ. V was pared by 2 bases and J by 2 bases, with 18 bases between. The length of the CDR3 is 17 residues. CDR3 coding DNA: TGCGCCAGCAGCTTCGGCCGGATACCAGGGGACACAGATACGCAGTATTTT. It translates to CASSFGRIPGDTDTQYF. Full variable domain (remainder filled in from reference TRBV5-1 and TRBJ2-3): KAGVTQTPRYLIKTRGQQVTLSCSPISGHRSVSWYQQTPGQGLQFLFEYFSETQRNKGNFPGRFSGRQFSNSRSEMNVSTLELGDSALYLCASSFGRIPGDTDTQYFGPGTRLTVL.

The V gene is TRBV28, the J gene TRBJ2-7; 7 bases fit TRBD2. From germline, CDR1 is MDHEN and CDR2 SYDVKM. Losses at the gene ends were 3 bases for V and 4 bases for J; bases not matched to a gene: 6. This CDR3 is built from 14 residues. Written as DNA, the CDR3 is TGTGCCAGCAGTTTGGACTACGGGAGGTACGAGCAGTACTTC. Its protein is CASSLDYGRYEQYF.

The V gene is TRBV5-1, the J gene TRBJ2-3; 8 nucleotides align to TRBD2. Germline V gene lookup returns CDR1 SGHRS and CDR2 YFSETQ. The CDR3 loop spans 19 amino acids. The ends lost 1 base at V and 7 bases at J; junction bases unmatched: 20. In DNA, the CDR3 is TGCGCCAGCAGCTTGAAGGGCTCGGCACCGGGGGGGCCAGGGAATACGCAGTATTTT. Amino acid sequence: CASSLKGSAPGGPGNTQYF.

This sequence joins TRBV5-4 and TRBJ1-3; perhaps TRBD1 as D (5 bases). The CDR3 length is 14 residues. In germline, CDR1 is SGHNT, CDR2 YYREEE (reference sequence). Trimming stripped 7 bases from V and 2 bases from J, with 13 bases between. CDR3 in DNA: TGTGCCAGCTACCTCCAGGGTGCTGGAAACACCATATATTTT. Translating it yields CASYLQGAGNTIYF.

The CDR3 sequence: CASSPSGTSPISSYNEQFF. CDR3 sequence (DNA): TGTGCCAGCAGCCCAAGCGGGACTAGCCCTATTAGCTCCTACAATGAGCAGTTCTTC. This rearrangement joins TRBV9 to TRBJ2-1, with 9 bases identical to TRBD2. The trim removed 4 bases at V and 0 bases at J, leaving 14 bases unmatched. The CDR3 contains 19 residues. The germline V gene has CDR1 SGDLS and CDR2 YYNGEE.

The chain carries TRBV6-5 and TRBJ2-2; TRBD2 is a possible D gene (5 bases). The V and J ends lost 8 bases and 7 bases respectively, with 14 bases between them. The CDR3 has 13 residues. The germline V gene has CDR1 MNHEY and CDR2 SVGAGI. As DNA, the CDR3 is TGTGCCAGCGGACTGGATCGGGGCGGGGAGCTGTTTTTT. Its translation is CASGLDRGGELFF.

This chain uses TRBV30 with TRBJ2-7; 15 nucleotides line up with TRBD2. Trimming took 6 bases from V and 2 from J; bases not matched to a gene: 8. The CDR3 sequence is 16 residues long. Germline loops: CDR1 GTSNPN, CDR2 SVGIG (reference sequence). CDR3 sequence (DNA): TGTGCCTGCTCCGGGACTAGCGGGAGGCCCACCTACGAGCAGTACTTC. This sequence encodes CACSGTSGRPTYEQYF.

The V and J genes are TRBV6-5 and TRBJ1-2; perhaps TRBD1 as D (5 bases). V was trimmed by 7 bases and J by 4 bases, leaving 13 bases between them. Germline lookup yields CDR1 MNHEY and CDR2 SVGAGI. The CDR3 runs 13 residues. The CDR3 reads CASNRGLGYGYTF. For the CDR3, the DNA is TGTGCCAGCAATAGGGGTCTGGGCTATGGCTACACCTTC.

The rearrangement joins TRBV7-2 to TRBJ2-3, with D possibly matching TRBD2 (6 bases). CDR3 size: 18 residues. CDR1 and CDR2 (germline): SGHTA, FQGNSA. V was cut by 1 base and J by 4 bases, with 21 bases left in between. CDR3 residues: CASSLVFSGVGRPDTQYF. CDR3 DNA: TGTGCCAGCAGCTTAGTATTTTCGGGGGTCGGAAGACCAGATACGCAGTATTTT.

V gene TRBV9 combines with J gene TRBJ1-5, with D unresolved. The germline V gene has CDR1 SGDLS and CDR2 YYNGEE. CDR3 length: 13 residues. V lost 4 bases and J lost 4, with 9 bases in between. CDR3 nucleotide sequence: TGTGCCAGCAGCTCGGCGGGGAATCAGCCCCAGCATTTT. Its protein product is CASSSAGNQPQHF.

The CDR3 sequence is CASSEPKTTGARNSNQPQHF. For the CDR3, the DNA is TGCGCCAGCAGTGAGCCAAAGACGACAGGGGCGCGAAATAGCAATCAGCCCCAGCATTTT. The chain has TRBV10-1 and TRBJ1-5; TRBD1 aligns across 8 bases. Germline lookup yields CDR1 WNHNN and CDR2 SYGVQD (reference sequence). V trimming: 2 bases; J trimming: 0 bases; junction bases outside the gene matches: 15. The CDR3 spans 20 residues.

This clone was picked up one time. The J gene is TRBJ1-1, the V gene TRBV28; D gene uncertain. Germline V gives CDR1 MDHEN, CDR2 SYDVKM. V was trimmed by 3 bases and J by 7 bases, leaving 6 bases between them. CDR3 length: 11 residues. The CDR3 region has the DNA TGTGCCAGCAGTTTCCAGATTGAAGCTTTCTTT. It is translated as CASSFQIEAFF.

The chain carries TRBV11-2 and TRBJ2-7; the D gene is possibly TRBD2 (6 bases). The V end was cut by 2 bases, the J end by 0 bases, with 14 bases between. From germline, CDR1 is SGHAT and CDR2 FQNNGV. This CDR3 has 16 residues. Here the CDR3 reads CASSLSAGRSSYEQYF. The CDR3 DNA sequence: TGTGCCAGCAGCTTATCGGCGGGGAGGAGCTCCTACGAGCAGTACTTC.

V usage is TRBV2 and J usage is TRBJ1-4; TRBD1 aligns across 8 bases. The CDR3 loop spans 13 amino acids. The J segment lost 7 bases and the V segment lost 6 bases, leaving 4 bases of the junction unmatched. Germline V gene data show CDR1 as SNHLY and CDR2 as FYNNEI. The CDR3: CASRDREAEKLFF. CDR3 coding DNA: TGTGCCAGCAGGGACAGGGAGGCTGAAAAACTGTTTTTT. The full variable domain, rest sourced from reference TRBV2 and TRBJ1-4, is EPEVTQTPSHQVTQMGQEVILRCVPISNHLYFYWYRQILGQKVEFLVSFYNNEISEKSEIFDDQFSVERPDGSNFTLKIRSTKLEDSAMYFCASRDREAEKLFFGSGTQLSVL.

The rearrangement uses TRBV5-1 and TRBJ2-5; the D gene is possibly TRBD1 (6 bases). V lost 3 bases to trimming and J lost 1 base, with 10 bases between them. Germline V lookup: CDR1 SGHRS, CDR2 YFSETQ. The CDR3 has 14 residues. The DNA of the CDR3 is TGCGCCAGCAGCTACAGGGATTCCCAAGAGACCCAGTACTTC. The encoded protein is CASSYRDSQETQYF.

This rearrangement joins TRBV28 to TRBJ2-2; 12 bases fit TRBD2. V trimming: 6 bases; J trimming: 2 bases; junction bases outside the gene matches: 4. From germline, CDR1 is MDHEN and CDR2 SYDVKM. The CDR3 is 16 residues long. The CDR3 protein is CASRRTSGINTGELFF. CDR3 DNA: TGTGCCAGCAGACGGACTAGCGGGATTAACACCGGGGAGCTGTTTTTT. Full variable domain (missing parts from reference TRBV28 and TRBJ2-2): DVKVTQSSRYLVKRTGEKVFLECVQDMDHENMFWYRQDPGLGLRLIYFSYDVKMKEKGDIPEGYSVSREKKERFSLILESASTNQTSMYLCASRRTSGINTGELFFGEGSRLTVL.

The genes are TRBV11-2 and TRBJ2-1, with TRBD1 as a possible D gene (5 bases). V lost 1 base and J lost 12, with 19 bases in between. Germline lookup yields CDR1 SGHAT and CDR2 FQNNGV. This CDR3 has 15 residues. The CDR3 region has the DNA TGTGCCAGCAGCTTAGTACATGGGGCGGCAATTCCGCAGTTCTTC. Protein sequence: CASSLVHGAAIPQFF.

This sequence joins TRBV19 and TRBJ1-1; D might be TRBD1 (5 bases). Trimming cost V 6 bases and J 4 bases, with 12 bases left between them. Germline V gene lookup returns CDR1 LNHDA and CDR2 SQIVND (reference sequence). The CDR3 runs 13 residues. This CDR3 reads CASRNKGVTEAFF. As DNA, the CDR3 is TGTGCCAGTAGGAACAAAGGGGTCACTGAAGCTTTCTTT.

This rearrangement joins TRBV30 to TRBJ1-1; D is perhaps TRBD1 (6 bases). The ends were cut back, 0 bases at V and 8 bases at J, with 13 bases in the middle. Germline V gene sequence: CDR1 GTSNPN, CDR2 SVGIG (reference sequence). The CDR3 length is 13 residues. CDR3 nucleotide sequence: TGTGCCTGGAGTGTGCGGGGGGCCCACGAAGCTTTCTTT. This translates into CAWSVRGAHEAFF.

The sample holds one count of this clone. V is TRBV2 and J is TRBJ2-3, with D maybe TRBD2 (6 bases). V lost 2 bases and J 1 base, leaving 10 bases between the germline ends. Germline V CDR1 and CDR2: SNHLY, FYNNEI. This CDR3 comprises 15 residues. The CDR3 loop reads CASSELAYGTDTQYF. CDR3 nucleotides: TGTGCCAGCAGTGAACTAGCGTATGGCACAGATACGCAGTATTTT.

The chain couples TRBV9 to TRBJ1-6, with D possibly matching TRBD1 (5 bases). The germline V gene has CDR1 SGDLS and CDR2 YYNGEE. The CDR3 runs 12 residues. The CDR3 spells CASARDNSPLHF. CDR3 sequence (DNA): TGTGCTTCGGCCAGGGATAATTCACCCCTCCACTTT.